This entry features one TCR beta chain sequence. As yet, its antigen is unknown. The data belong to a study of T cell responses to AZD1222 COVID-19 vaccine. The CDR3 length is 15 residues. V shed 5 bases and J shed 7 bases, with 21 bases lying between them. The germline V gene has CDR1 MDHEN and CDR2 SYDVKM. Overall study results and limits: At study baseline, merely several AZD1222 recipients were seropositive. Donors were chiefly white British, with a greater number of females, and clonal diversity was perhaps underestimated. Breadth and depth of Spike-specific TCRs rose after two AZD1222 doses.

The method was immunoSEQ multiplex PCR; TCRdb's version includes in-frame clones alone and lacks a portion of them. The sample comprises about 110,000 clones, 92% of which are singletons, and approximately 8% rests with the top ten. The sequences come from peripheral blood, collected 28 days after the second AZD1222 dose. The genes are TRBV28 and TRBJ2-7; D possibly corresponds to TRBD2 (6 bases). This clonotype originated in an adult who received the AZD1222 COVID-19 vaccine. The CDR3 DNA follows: TGTGCCAGCAGTCTGGGGGGTAGCCCGGCGGGGGAGCAGTACTTC. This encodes CASSLGGSPAGEQYF.